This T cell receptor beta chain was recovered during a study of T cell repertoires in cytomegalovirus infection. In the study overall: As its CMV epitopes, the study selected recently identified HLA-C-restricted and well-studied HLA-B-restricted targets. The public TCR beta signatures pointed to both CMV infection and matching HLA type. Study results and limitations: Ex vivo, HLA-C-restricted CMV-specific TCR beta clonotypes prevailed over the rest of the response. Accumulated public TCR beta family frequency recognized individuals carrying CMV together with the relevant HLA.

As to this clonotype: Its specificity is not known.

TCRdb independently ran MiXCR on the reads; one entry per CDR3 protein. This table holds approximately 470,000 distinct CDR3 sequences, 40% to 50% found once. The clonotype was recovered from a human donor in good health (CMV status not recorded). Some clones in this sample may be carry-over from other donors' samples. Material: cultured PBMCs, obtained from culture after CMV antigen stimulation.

CDR3 residues: CASSLTSGGEESSYNEQFF. The CDR3 DNA is TGTGCCAGCAGCTTAACTAGCGGGGGGGAAGAGAGCTCCTACAATGAGCAGTTCTTC. The gene calls are TRBV7-6 and TRBJ2-1, with 13 bases aligning to TRBD2. The CDR3 totals 19 residues. The V segment lost 2 bases and the J segment 0 bases; nucleotides outside the gene matches: 7. Germline V CDR1 and CDR2: SGHVS, FNYEAQ.